The 13 T cell receptor beta chains reported below all come from one sample, sequenced in a study of T cell changes during pregnancy in multiple sclerosis. Data came from immunoSEQ multiplex PCR; TCRdb stores just in-frame clones and leaves some out. This sample carries tens of thousands of clones, approximately 91% of them seen once, and the ten largest clones take less than 9%. The starting material was CD8+ T cells from peripheral blood mononuclear cells, obtained before pregnancy. The receptors stem from a female donor with multiple sclerosis, enrolled in a pregnancy study.

The chain uses TRBV5-1 and TRBJ1-3, with D tentatively TRBD1 (5 bases). Trimming left V 0 bases short and J 0 bases short, with 10 bases between. This CDR3 contains 16 residues. In germline, CDR1 is SGHRS, CDR2 YFSETQ. The CDR3 sequence: CASSLVQASSGNTIYF. CDR3 sequence (DNA): TGCGCCAGCAGCTTGGTACAGGCCAGCTCTGGAAACACCATATATTTT.

V gene TRBV6-4 combines with J gene TRBJ2-5; 10 nucleotides agree with TRBD2. Germline V gene lookup returns CDR1 MRHNA and CDR2 SNTAGT. The CDR3 has 15 amino acids. V was pared by 3 bases and J by 2 bases, with 3 bases of the junction left unmatched. The CDR3 DNA reads as TGTGCCAGCAGTGAAGGAGCGGGGGGGCAAGAGACCCAGTACTTC. Encoded protein: CASSEGAGGQETQYF.

The chain combines TRBV2 with TRBJ1-5; no firm D call. The CDR3 consists of 16 residues. Per the germline V gene, CDR1 is SNHLY and CDR2 is FYNNEI. Trimming pared 8 bases from V and 0 bases from J, leaving 17 bases between. CDR3 nucleotide sequence: TGTGCCAGCGGCGCCCAAGCGTTTTATAGCAATCAGCCCCAGCATTTT. Its protein is CASGAQAFYSNQPQHF.

CDR3 in DNA: TGCGCCAGCAGCCAAGAGAGTGAGGGATTGGGAAACACCATATATTTT. It translates to CASSQESEGLGNTIYF. The chain is built from TRBV4-3 and TRBJ1-3, with no clear D. Germline loops: CDR1 LGHNA, CDR2 YSLEER. Trimming left V 0 bases short and J 4 bases short, with 13 bases between. The CDR3 length is 16 residues.

The chain recombines TRBV29-1 with TRBJ2-1; the D gene is possibly TRBD1 (6 bases). The CDR3 totals 15 residues. Trimming shortened V by 0 bases and J by 3 bases, and 12 bases separated the two germline ends. CDR1 and CDR2 from the germline V gene are SQVTM and ANQGSEA. The CDR3 here is CSVEDLGASYNEQFF. The DNA of the CDR3 is TGCAGCGTTGAAGATCTGGGGGCCAGCTACAATGAGCAGTTCTTC.

V is TRBV27 and J is TRBJ1-2, with TRBD1 matching over 8 bases. Germline loops: CDR1 MNHEY, CDR2 SMNVEV (reference sequence). This CDR3 region has 12 residues. V shed 6 bases, J shed 8 bases, and the junction held 5 bases outside the gene matches. The DNA of the CDR3 is TGTGCCAGCAGCCCGGACAGGGTCGGCTACACCTTC. Translating gives CASSPDRVGYTF.

The genes are TRBV9 and TRBJ2-5; 10 bases fit TRBD2. With 0 bases clipped from V and 2 bases from J, the junction kept 7 bases outside the gene matches. The CDR3 runs 17 residues. Germline assignment: CDR1 SGDLS and CDR2 YYNGEE. For the CDR3, the DNA is TGTGCCAGCAGCGTAGCTTGGGGTAGCGGGGGGCAAGAGACCCAGTACTTC. Protein: CASSVAWGSGGQETQYF. Complete variable domain (other parts from reference TRBV9 and TRBJ2-5): DSGVTQTPKHLITATGQRVTLRCSPRSGDLSVYWYQQSLDQGLQFLIQYYNGEERAKGNILERFSAQQFPDLHSELNLSSLELGDSALYFCASSVAWGSGGQETQYFGPGTRLLVL.

The CDR3 sequence is CASSSGLHNEQFF. Written as DNA, the CDR3 is TGCGCCAGCAGCTCAGGGCTTCACAATGAGCAGTTCTTC. The gene calls are TRBV5-1 and TRBJ2-1; a weak D match, TRBD1 (5 bases). Germline CDR1 is SGHRS and CDR2 is YFSETQ. V was cut by 3 bases and J by 5 bases, with 9 bases left in between. The CDR3 covers 13 residues.

The rearrangement uses TRBV19 and TRBJ1-3; 8 bases align to TRBD1. V gave up 9 bases and J gave up 2 bases; unmatched junction bases: 9. This CDR3 comprises 15 residues. CDR1 and CDR2 from the germline V gene are LNHDA and SQIVND (reference sequence). The CDR3 sequence is CASLPLDRAGNTIYF. As DNA, the CDR3 is TGTGCCAGCCTTCCATTGGACAGGGCTGGAAACACCATATATTTT.

The rearrangement uses TRBV10-2 and TRBJ2-1; no reliable D call. The CDR3 consists of 15 residues. The germline V gene encodes CDR1 WSHSY and CDR2 SAAADI. V was trimmed by 3 bases and J by 7 bases, leaving 16 bases between them. The DNA for the CDR3 is TGCGCCAGCAGTGACCCGTGGGCCAAAGAGAATGAGCAGTTCTTC. Its protein product is CASSDPWAKENEQFF.

This sequence joins TRBV4-1 and TRBJ2-7, with TRBD1 matching 8 bases. Germline V gene sequence: CDR1 MGHRA, CDR2 YSYEKL. V lost 3 bases to trimming and J lost 7 bases; unmatched junction nucleotides: 11. The CDR3 extends over 15 amino acids. CDR3 in DNA: TGCGCCAGCAGCCACTTCGGCAGGGGGCAGGAGGAGCAGTACTTC. Residues: CASSHFGRGQEEQYF.

The chain is built from TRBV30 and TRBJ2-7; 7 bases align to TRBD1. CDR1 is GTSNPN, CDR2 SVGIG, per germline (reference sequence). The V gene end was trimmed by 1 base and the J gene end by 5 bases; junction bases not matched to a gene: 5. This CDR3 region has 13 residues. CDR3 loop: CAWSGQGWHEQYF. The CDR3 DNA follows: TGTGCCTGGAGTGGACAGGGCTGGCACGAGCAGTACTTC.

The chain employs TRBV7-2 and TRBJ2-5, with 13 positions matching TRBD2. Trimming cost V 4 bases and J 2 bases; bases outside gene matches: 1. CDR3 length equals 15 residues. CDR1 and CDR2 (germline): SGHTA, FQGNSA. The CDR3 DNA sequence: TGTGCCAGCAGCTCGGGACTAGCGGGACAAGAGACCCAGTACTTC. It encodes CASSSGLAGQETQYF. Based on the CDR3 plus reference TRBV7-2 and TRBJ2-5, the full variable domain is GAGVSQSPSNKVTEKGKDVELRCDPISGHTALYWYRQSLGQGLEFLIYFQGNSAPDKSGLPSDRFSAERTGGSVSTLTIQRTQQEDSAVYLCASSSGLAGQETQYFGPGTRLLVL.